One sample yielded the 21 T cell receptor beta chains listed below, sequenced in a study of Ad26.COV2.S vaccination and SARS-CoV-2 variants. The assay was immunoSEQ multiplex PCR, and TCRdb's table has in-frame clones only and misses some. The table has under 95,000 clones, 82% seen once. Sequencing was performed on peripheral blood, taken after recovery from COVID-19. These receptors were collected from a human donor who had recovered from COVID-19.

The CDR3 here is CASSFGGEEYEKLFF. As DNA, the CDR3 is TGTGCCAGCAGTTTTGGGGGCGAGGAATATGAAAAACTGTTTTTT. This chain links TRBV28 with TRBJ1-4, with a tentative D call TRBD1 (6 bases). Looked up from germline, CDR1 is MDHEN and CDR2 is SYDVKM. V gave up 3 bases and J gave up 6 bases, with 14 bases separating them. CDR3 length: 15 amino acids. Full variable domain (missing parts from reference TRBV28 and TRBJ1-4): DVKVTQSSRYLVKRTGEKVFLECVQDMDHENMFWYRQDPGLGLRLIYFSYDVKMKEKGDIPEGYSVSREKKERFSLILESASTNQTSMYLCASSFGGEEYEKLFFGSGTQLSVL.

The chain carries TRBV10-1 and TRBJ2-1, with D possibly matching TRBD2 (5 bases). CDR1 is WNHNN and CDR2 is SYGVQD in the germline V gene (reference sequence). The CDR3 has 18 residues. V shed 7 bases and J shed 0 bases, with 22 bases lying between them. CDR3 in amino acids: CASTRPAKRQSSYNEQFF. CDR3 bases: TGCGCCAGCACCCGACCCGCTAAGCGGCAGAGCTCCTACAATGAGCAGTTCTTC.

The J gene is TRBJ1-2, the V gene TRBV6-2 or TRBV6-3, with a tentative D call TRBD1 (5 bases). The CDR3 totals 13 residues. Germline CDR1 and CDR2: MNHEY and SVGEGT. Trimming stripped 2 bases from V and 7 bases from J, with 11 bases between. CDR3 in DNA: TGTGCCAGCAGTTACCCCGGGACCGCTGGCTACACCTTC. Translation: CASSYPGTAGYTF.

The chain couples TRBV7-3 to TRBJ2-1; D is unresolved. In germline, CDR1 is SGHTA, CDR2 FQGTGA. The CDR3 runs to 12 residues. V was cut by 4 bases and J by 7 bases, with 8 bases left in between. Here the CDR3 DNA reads TGTGCCAGCAGCTCGAACTATAATGAGCAGTTCTTC. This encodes CASSSNYNEQFF.

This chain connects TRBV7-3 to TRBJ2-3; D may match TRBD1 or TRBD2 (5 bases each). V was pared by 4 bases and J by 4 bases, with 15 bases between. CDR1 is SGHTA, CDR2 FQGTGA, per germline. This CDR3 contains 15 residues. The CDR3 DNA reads TGTGCCAGCAGCTCCCCCGACAGCGGCGCAGATACGCAGTATTTT. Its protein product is CASSSPDSGADTQYF.

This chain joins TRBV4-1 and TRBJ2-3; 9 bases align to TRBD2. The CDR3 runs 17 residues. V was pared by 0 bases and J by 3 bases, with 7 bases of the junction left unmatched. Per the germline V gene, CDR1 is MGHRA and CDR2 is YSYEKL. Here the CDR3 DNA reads TGCGCCAGCAGCCAAGATCGGACTAGCGTCGGTACAGATACGCAGTATTTT. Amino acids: CASSQDRTSVGTDTQYF.

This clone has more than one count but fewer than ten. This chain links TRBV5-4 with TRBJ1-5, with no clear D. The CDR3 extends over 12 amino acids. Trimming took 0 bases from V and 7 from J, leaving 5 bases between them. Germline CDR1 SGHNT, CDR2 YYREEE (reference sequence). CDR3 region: CASSLDSQPQHF. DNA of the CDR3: TGTGCCAGCAGCTTGGACAGCCAGCCCCAGCATTTT.

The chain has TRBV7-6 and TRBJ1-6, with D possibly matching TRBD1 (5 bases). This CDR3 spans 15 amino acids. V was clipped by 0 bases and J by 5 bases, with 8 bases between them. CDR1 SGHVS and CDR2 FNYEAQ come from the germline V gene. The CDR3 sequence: CASSLAGGNNSPLHF. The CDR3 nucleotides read TGTGCCAGCAGCTTAGCGGGGGGTAATAATTCACCCCTCCACTTT.

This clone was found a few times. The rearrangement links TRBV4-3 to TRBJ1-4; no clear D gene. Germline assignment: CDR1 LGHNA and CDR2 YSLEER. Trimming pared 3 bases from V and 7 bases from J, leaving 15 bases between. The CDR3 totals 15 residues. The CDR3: CASSQEYGWSEKLFF. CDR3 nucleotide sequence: TGCGCCAGCAGCCAGGAATACGGGTGGAGTGAAAAACTGTTTTTT.

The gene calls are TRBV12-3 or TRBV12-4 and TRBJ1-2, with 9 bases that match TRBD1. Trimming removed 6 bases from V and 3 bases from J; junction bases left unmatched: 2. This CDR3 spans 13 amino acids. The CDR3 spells CASSGQGHYGYTF. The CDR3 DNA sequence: TGTGCCAGCAGCGGACAGGGGCACTATGGCTACACCTTC.

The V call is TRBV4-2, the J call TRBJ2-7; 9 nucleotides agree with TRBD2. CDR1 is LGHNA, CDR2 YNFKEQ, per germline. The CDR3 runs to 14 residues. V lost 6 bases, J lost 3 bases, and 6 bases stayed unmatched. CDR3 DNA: TGTGCCAGCAGATCGACTAGCGGAAGCTACGAGCAGTACTTC. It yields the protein CASRSTSGSYEQYF.

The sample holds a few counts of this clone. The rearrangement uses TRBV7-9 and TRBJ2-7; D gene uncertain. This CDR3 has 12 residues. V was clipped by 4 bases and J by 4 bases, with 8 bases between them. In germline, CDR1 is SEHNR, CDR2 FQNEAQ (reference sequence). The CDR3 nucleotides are TGTGCCAGCAGCTCTCGGAGTTACGAGCAGTACTTC. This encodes CASSSRSYEQYF.

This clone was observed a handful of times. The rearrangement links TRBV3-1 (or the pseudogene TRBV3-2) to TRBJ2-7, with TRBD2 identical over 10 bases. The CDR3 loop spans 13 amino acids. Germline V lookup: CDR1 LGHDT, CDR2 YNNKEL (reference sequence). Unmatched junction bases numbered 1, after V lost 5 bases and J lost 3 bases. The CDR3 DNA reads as TGTGCCAGCAGCGCTAGCGGGGGCTACGAGCAGTACTTC. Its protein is CASSASGGYEQYF.

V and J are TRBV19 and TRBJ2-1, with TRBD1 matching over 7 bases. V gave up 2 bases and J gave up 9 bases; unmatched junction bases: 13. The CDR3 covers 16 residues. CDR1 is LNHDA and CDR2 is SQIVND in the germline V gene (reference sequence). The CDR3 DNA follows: TGTGCCAGTAGTATACGAGGGCAGGGGGTTCTTGGTGAGCAGTTCTTC. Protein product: CASSIRGQGVLGEQFF.

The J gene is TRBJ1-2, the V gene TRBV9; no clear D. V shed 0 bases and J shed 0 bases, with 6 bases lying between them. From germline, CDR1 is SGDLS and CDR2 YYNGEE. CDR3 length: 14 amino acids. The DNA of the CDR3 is TGTGCCAGCAGCGTAGACGTCTCTAACTATGGCTACACCTTC. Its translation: CASSVDVSNYGYTF.

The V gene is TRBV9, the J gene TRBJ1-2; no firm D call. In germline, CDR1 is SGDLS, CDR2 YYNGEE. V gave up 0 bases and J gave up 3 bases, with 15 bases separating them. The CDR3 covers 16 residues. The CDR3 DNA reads TGTGCCAGCAGCGTAGCCGGAGAACGAGGGTACTATGGCTACACCTTC. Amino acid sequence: CASSVAGERGYYGYTF.

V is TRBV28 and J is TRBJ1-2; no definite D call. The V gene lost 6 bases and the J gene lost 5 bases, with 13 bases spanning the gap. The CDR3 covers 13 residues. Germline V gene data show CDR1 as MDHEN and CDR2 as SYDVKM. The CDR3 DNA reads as TGTGCCAGCAGCGCCGGGCAGAAGTATGGCTACACCTTC. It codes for CASSAGQKYGYTF.

CDR3 bases: TGTGCCAGCAGCAAAAACGCCGGGGAGCTGTTTTTT. This sequence encodes CASSKNAGELFF. This sequence joins TRBV11-2 and TRBJ2-2; D remains ambiguous. The CDR3 runs 12 residues. Between the trimmed V and J ends, which lost 5 bases and 6 bases, there was a span of 7 bases. Germline V gene lookup returns CDR1 SGHAT and CDR2 FQNNGV. Filled out from reference TRBV11-2 and TRBJ2-2, the complete variable domain reads EAGVAQSPRYKIIEKRQSVAFWCNPISGHATLYWYQQILGQGPKLLIQFQNNGVVDDSQLPKDRFSAERLKGVDSTLKIQPAKLEDSAVYLCASSKNAGELFFGEGSRLTVL.

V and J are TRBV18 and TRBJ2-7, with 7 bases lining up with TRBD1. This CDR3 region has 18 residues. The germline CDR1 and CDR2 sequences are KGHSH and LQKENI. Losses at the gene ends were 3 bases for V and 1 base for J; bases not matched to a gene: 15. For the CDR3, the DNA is TGTGCCAGCTCACCGTCTGGGGGCCCGTCAGGGGGATCCTACGAGCAGTACTTC. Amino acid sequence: CASSPSGGPSGGSYEQYF.

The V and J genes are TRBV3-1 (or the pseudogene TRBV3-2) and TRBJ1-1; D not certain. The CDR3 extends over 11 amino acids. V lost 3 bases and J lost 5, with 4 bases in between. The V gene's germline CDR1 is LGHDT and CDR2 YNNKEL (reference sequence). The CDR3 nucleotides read TGTGCCAGCAGCCAGATTACTGAAGCTTTCTTT. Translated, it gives CASSQITEAFF.

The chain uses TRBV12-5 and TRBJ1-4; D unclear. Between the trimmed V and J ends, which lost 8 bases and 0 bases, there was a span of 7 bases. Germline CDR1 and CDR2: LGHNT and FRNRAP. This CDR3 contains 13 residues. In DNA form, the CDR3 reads TGTGCTAGTTCTCCCGCAACTAATGAAAAACTGTTTTTT. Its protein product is CASSPATNEKLFF.